These T cell receptor beta chains were read from a single sample in a study of T cell responses to AZD1222 COVID-19 vaccine. Produced via immunoSEQ multiplex PCR; TCRdb's table is partial and in-frame only. This sample has about 140,000 clones, with approximately 92% found just once. The sequenced sample was peripheral blood, obtained 28 days after the second AZD1222 dose. Receptor source: an adult who received the AZD1222 COVID-19 vaccine. Both conserved end residues are part of each CDR3. The D gene is left open where the match is weak. Only part of the rows carry a size: once, few, many, or a class if the clone is expanded.

>-|-|TRBJ1-1|TRBV12-3/TRBV12-4
TGTGCCACTTCGACAGGGAACACTGAAGCTTTCTTT
CATSTGNTEAFF
>-|-|TRBJ1-3|TRBV18
TGTGCCAGCTCACCGACAGAAGCTGGAAACACCATATATTTT
CASSPTEAGNTIYF
>once|TRBD1|TRBJ1-2|TRBV7-6
TGTGCCAGCAGCTTAACGGCGACAGGGGACTACTATGGCTACACCTTC
CASSLTATGDYYGYTF
>-|-|TRBJ1-4|TRBV18
TGTGCCAGCTCACCGCAGGGTGGAAAACTGTTTTTT
CASSPQGGKLFF
>-|TRBD2|TRBJ2-7|TRBV29-1
TGCAGCGTTGTTCCCCTAGCGGGGGGGCCAAGGCAGTACTTC
CSVVPLAGGPRQYF
>-|TRBD1|TRBJ1-1|TRBV6-6
TGTGCCAGCAGTTCACATACCGGGACAGAGAAAGCTTTCTTT
CASSSHTGTEKAFF
>-|-|TRBJ2-7|TRBV2
TGTGCCAGCAGTGTGAGTAGCTACGAGCAGTACTTC
CASSVSSYEQYF
>once|-|TRBJ1-6|TRBV11-2
TGTGCCAGCAGCCTGGCCCTGGTGGGTTCACCCCTCCACTTT
CASSLALVGSPLHF
>-|TRBD1|TRBJ1-2|TRBV7-9
TGTGCCAGCAGCGGGACAGGAACTTATGGCTACACCTTC
CASSGTGTYGYTF
>-|-|TRBJ1-1|TRBV6-5
TGTGCCATCGAATTGAACACTGAAGCTTTCTTT
CAIELNTEAFF
>-|-|TRBJ2-3|TRBV5-6
TGTGCCAGCAGCCCCGGGGACACAGATACGCAGTATTTT
CASSPGDTDTQYF
>-|-|TRBJ1-2|TRBV7-8
TGTGCCAGCAGCTTAGGGTCGGGGGCGCATGATTACTATGGCTACACCTTC
CASSLGSGAHDYYGYTF
>-|-|TRBJ2-1|TRBV7-3
TGTGCCAGCAGTCCTACTTTACTAGCCAGCTACAATGAGCAGTTCTTC
CASSPTLLASYNEQFF
>-|-|TRBJ2-1|TRBV2
TGTGCCAGCGATCAACGGGCTGAGCAGTTCTTC
CASDQRAEQFF
>-|-|TRBJ2-5|TRBV5-1
TGCGCCAGCAGCTTGATCGAAGGGCAAGAGACCCAGTACTTC
CASSLIEGQETQYF
>-|TRBD1|TRBJ2-7|TRBV5-6
TGTGCCAGCAGCTTGCAGGGGGCCTACGAGCAGTACTTC
CASSLQGAYEQYF
>-|-|TRBJ2-1|TRBV18
TGTGCCAGCCAGACCGGGACGCCTGCTTTATCCCAGTTCTTC
CASQTGTPALSQFF
>-|-|TRBJ2-7|TRBV7-2
TGTGCCAGCTGGCTCCAAACAGGCGAGCAGTACTTC
CASWLQTGEQYF
>few|-|TRBJ1-2|TRBV6-5
TGTGCCAGCAGCCGCACAGGGATCGGCTATGGCTACACCTTC
CASSRTGIGYGYTF
>-|-|TRBJ1-1|TRBV10-3
TGTGCCATCAGGCCCAACCAGGACACTGAAGCTTTCTTT
CAIRPNQDTEAFF
>-|-|TRBJ2-1|TRBV4-1
TGCGCCAGCAGCCCTCCCAACAGTCCCCCCAATGAGCAGTTCTTC
CASSPPNSPPNEQFF
>-|-|TRBJ1-5|TRBV4-1
TGCGCCAGCAGCCAAGATCGAGGGTTTCAGCCCCAGCATTTT
CASSQDRGFQPQHF
>-|-|TRBJ1-3|TRBV5-6
TGTGCCAGCAGCTTGGACTCGAGATCTGGAAACACCATATATTTT
CASSLDSRSGNTIYF
>once|-|TRBJ2-1|TRBV12-3/TRBV12-4
TGTGCCAGCAGTTTAGACAGCTACAATGAGCAGTTCTTC
CASSLDSYNEQFF
>-|-|TRBJ2-3|TRBV9
TGTGCCAGCAGCGTGACTGTCACAGATACGCAGTATTTT
CASSVTVTDTQYF
>-|TRBD1|TRBJ2-5|TRBV10-3
TGTGCCATCAGTAGACAGGGGGCGGAGACCCAGTACTTC
CAISRQGAETQYF
>-|-|TRBJ1-6|TRBV15
TGTGCCACCAGCAGAGGGGGCGATTCACCCCTCCACTTT
CATSRGGDSPLHF
>once|-|TRBJ1-5|TRBV27
TGTGCCAGCAGTGCACAGGGTACATTTCAGCCCCAGCATTTT
CASSAQGTFQPQHF
>-|-|TRBJ2-1|TRBV7-8
TGTGCCAGCAGCTTAGGAGGTGGGGCTAGCTCCTACAATGAGCAGTTCTTC
CASSLGGGASSYNEQFF
>-|TRBD2|TRBJ2-1|TRBV12-3/TRBV12-4
TGTGCCAGCGGGGGCGGACTAGCCCAGTTCTTC
CASGGGLAQFF
>-|-|TRBJ2-6|TRBV15
TGTGCCACCAGCAGAGGCGGCAGCCCCTGGGGGGCCAACGTCCTGACTTTC
CATSRGGSPWGANVLTF
>once|TRBD1|TRBJ1-3|TRBV7-9
TGTGCCAGCAGCCCTGACAGGGGTCTACGAAACACCATATATTTT
CASSPDRGLRNTIYF
>-|-|TRBJ2-7|TRBV6-5
TGTGCCAGCAGTCCGAGTGAGAGGGGATCCAACGAGCAGTACTTC
CASSPSERGSNEQYF
>-|-|TRBJ2-2|TRBV30
TGTGCCTGGAGTGTACAACAGGGCAGTGTCCGCGCCTTTGGGAACACCGGGGAGCTGTTTTTT
CAWSVQQGSVRAFGNTGELFF
>-|-|TRBJ1-6|TRBV6-5
TGTGCCAGCAGTCCCTTCTCGGGGGGGAATTCACCCCTCCACTTT
CASSPFSGGNSPLHF
>-|-|TRBJ2-3|TRBV14
TGTGCCAGCAGCCAAGGCCGGAGGGATACGCAGTATTTT
CASSQGRRDTQYF
>-|-|TRBJ2-2|TRBV5-5
TGTGCCAGCAGCTTGTACAGGGATACCGGGGAGCTGTTTTTT
CASSLYRDTGELFF
>-|-|TRBJ1-3|TRBV18
TGTGCCAGCTCACCACGCGACGGAACATCTGGAAACACCATATATTTT
CASSPRDGTSGNTIYF
>-|-|TRBJ2-7|TRBV14
TGTGCCAGCAGCCACCGATCGAGCTCCTACGAGCAGTACTTC
CASSHRSSSYEQYF
>-|-|TRBJ1-1|TRBV6-5
TGTGCCAGCAGTTACAAGGTAGGAGATGAAGCTTTCTTT
CASSYKVGDEAFF
>-|-|TRBJ2-3|TRBV12-3/TRBV12-4
TGTGCCAGCAGTGGGAGCACAGATACGCAGTATTTT
CASSGSTDTQYF
>-|TRBD1|TRBJ1-5|TRBV6-6
TGTGCCAGCAGTTTCGGACAGGCCGGGAATCAGCCCCAGCATTTT
CASSFGQAGNQPQHF
>once|TRBD2|TRBJ2-1|TRBV5-1
TGCGCCAGCAGCTTGGGTCAGACTAGCGGGGTCTATGAGCAGTTCTTC
CASSLGQTSGVYEQFF
>once|-|TRBJ1-1|TRBV30
TGTGCCTGGAGGGACCTCAACAAAGCTTTCTTT
CAWRDLNKAFF
>-|TRBD1|TRBJ2-7|TRBV5-4
TGTGCCAGCAATGTGGGGACAGGGCCCTACGAGCAGTACTTC
CASNVGTGPYEQYF
>-|TRBD2|TRBJ2-5|TRBV9
TGTGCCAGCAGCGTAGGAGGAATAGCGGGGGGGCCGGAGACCCAGTACTTC
CASSVGGIAGGPETQYF
>-|-|TRBJ1-4|TRBV6-5
TGTGCCAGCATTAAAATGGCTGGGATTGAAAAACTGTTTTTT
CASIKMAGIEKLFF
>-|-|TRBJ2-6|TRBV6-5
TGTGCCAGCAGTCCCCATTCCTCTGGGGCCAACGTCCTGACTTTC
CASSPHSSGANVLTF